This T cell receptor (beta chain) was found in a study of human thymus T cells. Sequencing was performed with immunoSEQ multiplex PCR; in TCRdb, only in-frame clones are kept and a portion is missing. The profile shows 45,000 to 75,000 clones, about 94% of them singletons. V was pared by 4 bases and J by 0 bases, with 15 bases of the junction left unmatched. The germline V gene encodes CDR1 MGHRA and CDR2 YSYEKL. CDR3 length: 21 residues. The chain has TRBV4-1 and TRBJ2-1, with TRBD2 identical over 13 bases. The TCR sequence derives from a boy in the first two years of life with a congenital heart defect but otherwise immunologically healthy. The sample taken for sequencing was blood. The CDR3 loop reads CASSLTTRTSGGPSSYNEQFF. The CDR3 region has the DNA TGCGCCAGCAGCCTTACTACTCGGACTAGCGGGGGACCCAGCTCCTACAATGAGCAGTTCTTC.